The 10 T cell receptor beta chains presented below share a single source sample, sequenced in a study of blood T cell repertoires in COVID-19. Clones were sequenced by immunoSEQ multiplex PCR, and TCRdb holds only the in-frame ones, with some missing. Of 150,000 or so clones listed, around 85% are singletons. The specimen was peripheral blood. Every receptor here comes from a woman older than 75 with acute or convalescent COVID-19.

The rearrangement joins TRBV19 to TRBJ1-1; D call uncertain. The V gene's germline CDR1 is LNHDA and CDR2 SQIVND (reference sequence). V gave up 2 bases and J gave up 0 bases, with 10 bases separating them. The CDR3 is 15 amino acids. The CDR3 is CASSIRAEMNTEAFF. CDR3 nucleotide sequence: TGTGCCAGTAGTATACGTGCGGAAATGAACACTGAAGCTTTCTTT.

This chain joins TRBV7-8 and TRBJ1-6; D is ambiguous. The CDR3 is 14 amino acids. Germline V gene sequence: CDR1 SGHVS, CDR2 FQNEAQ. V lost 3 bases, J lost 5 bases, and 8 bases lay in between. The CDR3 loop is CASSLEPDNSPLHF. The CDR3, as DNA: TGTGCCAGCAGCTTGGAGCCGGATAATTCACCCCTCCACTTT. The variable domain in full, with the rest retrieved from reference TRBV7-8 and TRBJ1-6, is GAGVSQSPRYKVAKRGQDVALRCDPISGHVSLFWYQQALGQGPEFLTYFQNEAQLDKSGLPSDRFFAERPEGSVSTLKIQRTQQEDSAVYLCASSLEPDNSPLHFGNGTRLTVT.

This rearrangement joins TRBV18 to TRBJ1-4, with unresolved D. In germline, CDR1 is KGHSH, CDR2 LQKENI. CDR3 length: 14 amino acids. V lost 3 bases and J 0 bases, leaving 5 bases between the germline ends. In DNA, the CDR3 is TGTGCCAGCTCACCCCTAGCAACTAATGAAAAACTGTTTTTT. Translation gives CASSPLATNEKLFF.

This chain links TRBV7-2 with TRBJ2-4; D is possibly TRBD2 (6 bases). The germline gives CDR1 SGHTA, CDR2 FQGNSA. The CDR3 runs to 13 residues. The V and J ends lost 2 bases and 4 bases respectively, with 6 bases between them. The CDR3 nucleotides are TGTGCCAGCAGCTTACGGGAGAAAAACATTCAGTACTTC. Amino acids: CASSLREKNIQYF.

The chain combines TRBV7-8 with TRBJ1-2, with D possibly matching TRBD1 (6 bases). Germline-derived CDR1 and CDR2 are SGHVS and FQNEAQ. This CDR3 region has 14 residues. V lost 1 base and J lost 4, with 10 bases in between. CDR3 region: CASSLDHRVYGYTF. The DNA of the CDR3 is TGTGCCAGCAGCTTAGATCACAGGGTCTATGGCTACACCTTC.

The chain uses TRBV24-1 and TRBJ1-5, with a tentative D call TRBD1 (5 bases). This CDR3 spans 14 amino acids. V was cut by 9 bases and J by 2 bases, with 13 bases left in between. CDR1 is KGHDR and CDR2 is SFDVKD in the germline V gene. CDR3 DNA: TGTGCCACCGGGGGAGGGTTAGGCAATCAGCCCCAGCATTTT. Translating it yields CATGGGLGNQPQHF.

The chain has TRBV15 and TRBJ1-2, with D possibly TRBD1 on 5 matching bases. Between the trimmed V and J ends, which lost 1 base and 0 bases, there was a span of 15 bases. The CDR3 totals 17 residues. In germline, CDR1 is LNHNV, CDR2 YYDKDF (reference sequence). The CDR3 DNA reads TGTGCCACCAGCAGAGTGGTGGCAGGGCTCACTAACTATGGCTACACCTTC. This sequence encodes CATSRVVAGLTNYGYTF.

This clone has a single count. The V call is TRBV7-3, the J call TRBJ1-2; tentative D call: TRBD1 (6 bases). The CDR3 is 14 amino acids. V gave up 5 bases and J gave up 3 bases, with 13 bases separating them. The V gene's germline CDR1 is SGHTA and CDR2 FQGTGA. The CDR3, as DNA: TGTGCCAGCAGCCTACAGGGCACAGACTATGGCTACACCTTC. Translation: CASSLQGTDYGYTF.

V gene TRBV30 combines with J gene TRBJ2-6; TRBD1 aligns across 8 bases. With V trimmed by 7 bases and J by 2 bases, 10 bases remained unmatched. CDR3 length: 16 residues. Germline CDR1 reads GTSNPN; CDR2 reads SVGIG (reference sequence). For the CDR3, the DNA is TGTGCCTACAGGGGGTCCCTTTTAACTGGGGCCAACGTCCTGACTTTC. Its translation is CAYRGSLLTGANVLTF.

The chain has TRBV3-1 (or the pseudogene TRBV3-2) and TRBJ2-2, with 10 bases aligning to TRBD1. CDR1 and CDR2 from the germline V gene are LGHDT and YNNKEL (reference sequence). The trim removed 5 bases at V and 6 bases at J, leaving 9 bases unmatched. CDR3 length: 16 amino acids. CDR3 loop: CASSSRQGARPGELFF. CDR3 sequence (DNA): TGTGCCAGCAGCTCCAGACAGGGGGCGAGACCCGGGGAGCTGTTTTTT.